This T cell receptor beta chain was retrieved from a study of blood T cell repertoires in COVID-19. Looking at the study overall: Researchers got acute and convalescent COVID-19 samples from the United States, Italy and Spain.

The germline gives CDR1 GTSNPN, CDR2 SVGIG (reference sequence). This CDR3 region has 15 residues. V was trimmed by 6 bases and J by 4 bases, leaving 20 bases between them. The repertoire was sequenced with immunoSEQ multiplex PCR; TCRdb's copy has only in-frame clones and lacks some. The profile shows approximately 190,000 clones, roughly 82% of them singletons. This chain uses TRBV30 with TRBJ2-3; D gene uncertain. What was sequenced was peripheral blood. This clonotype originated in a woman aged 60 to 75 with COVID-19, enrolled during active disease. CDR3 nucleotide sequence: TGTGCCTGTTCGACCCAGGCGCGTTTGGCAGATACGCAGTATTTT. Its translation: CACSTQARLADTQYF.